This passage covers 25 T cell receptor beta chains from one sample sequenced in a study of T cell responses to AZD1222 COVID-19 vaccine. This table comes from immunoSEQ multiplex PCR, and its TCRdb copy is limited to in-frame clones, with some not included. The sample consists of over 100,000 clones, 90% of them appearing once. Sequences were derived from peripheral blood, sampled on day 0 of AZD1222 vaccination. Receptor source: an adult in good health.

The CDR3 region is CASTDRLGNYGYTF. The CDR3, as DNA: TGTGCCAGCACCGACAGGCTGGGTAACTATGGCTACACCTTC. The chain combines TRBV5-4 with TRBJ1-2, with a weak D call TRBD1 (6 bases). The CDR3 runs 14 residues. With 6 bases removed from V and 1 base from J, the gap between germline ends came to 13 bases. Germline lookup yields CDR1 SGHNT and CDR2 YYREEE (reference sequence).

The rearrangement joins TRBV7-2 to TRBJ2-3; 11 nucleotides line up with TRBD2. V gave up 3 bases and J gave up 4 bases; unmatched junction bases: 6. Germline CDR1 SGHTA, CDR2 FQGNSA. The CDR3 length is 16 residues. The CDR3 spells CASSFIAGGNPDTQYF. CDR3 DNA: TGTGCCAGCAGCTTTATAGCGGGGGGGAACCCAGATACGCAGTATTTT.

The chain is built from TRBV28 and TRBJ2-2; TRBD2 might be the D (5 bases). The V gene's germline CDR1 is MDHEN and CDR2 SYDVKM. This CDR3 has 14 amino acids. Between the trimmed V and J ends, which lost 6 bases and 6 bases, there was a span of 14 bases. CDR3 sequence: CASRPGQRSGELFF. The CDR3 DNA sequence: TGTGCCAGCAGGCCGGGTCAGCGGTCCGGGGAGCTGTTTTTT.

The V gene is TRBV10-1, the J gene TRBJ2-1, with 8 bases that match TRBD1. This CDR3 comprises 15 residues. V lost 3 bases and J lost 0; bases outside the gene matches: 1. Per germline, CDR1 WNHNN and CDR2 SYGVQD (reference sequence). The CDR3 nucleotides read TGCGCCAGCAGTGAAGGGACAGGCTCCTACAATGAGCAGTTCTTC. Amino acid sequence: CASSEGTGSYNEQFF.

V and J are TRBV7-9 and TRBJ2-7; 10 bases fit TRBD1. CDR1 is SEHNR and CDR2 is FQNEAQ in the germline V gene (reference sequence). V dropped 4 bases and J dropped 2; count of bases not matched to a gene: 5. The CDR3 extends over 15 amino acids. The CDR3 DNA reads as TGTGCCAGCAGCTACAGGGACAGGGGCCCCTACGAGCAGTACTTC. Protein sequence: CASSYRDRGPYEQYF.

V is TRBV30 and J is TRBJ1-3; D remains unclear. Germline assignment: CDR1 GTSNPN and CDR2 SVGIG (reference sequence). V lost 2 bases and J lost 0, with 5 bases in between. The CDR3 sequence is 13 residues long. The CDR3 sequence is CAWSLPSGNTIYF. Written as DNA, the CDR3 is TGTGCCTGGAGTCTGCCCTCTGGAAACACCATATATTTT.

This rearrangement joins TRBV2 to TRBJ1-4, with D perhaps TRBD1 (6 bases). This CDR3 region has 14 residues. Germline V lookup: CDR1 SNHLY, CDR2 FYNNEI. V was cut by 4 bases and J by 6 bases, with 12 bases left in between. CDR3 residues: CASSGGQLDEKLFF. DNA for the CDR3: TGTGCCAGCAGTGGTGGACAGCTAGATGAAAAACTGTTTTTT.

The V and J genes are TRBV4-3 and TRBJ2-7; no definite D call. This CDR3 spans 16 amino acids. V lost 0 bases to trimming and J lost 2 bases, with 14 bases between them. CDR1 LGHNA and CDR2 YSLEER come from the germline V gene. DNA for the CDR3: TGCGCCAGCAGCCAAGACGAGCGAACCCCCACCTACGAGCAGTACTTC. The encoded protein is CASSQDERTPTYEQYF.

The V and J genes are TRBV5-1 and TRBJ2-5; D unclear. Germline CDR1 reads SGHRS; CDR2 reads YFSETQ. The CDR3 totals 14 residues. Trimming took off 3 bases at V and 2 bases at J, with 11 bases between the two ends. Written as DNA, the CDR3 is TGCGCCAGCAGCTCGACCCCATCACAAGAGACCCAGTACTTC. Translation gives CASSSTPSQETQYF.

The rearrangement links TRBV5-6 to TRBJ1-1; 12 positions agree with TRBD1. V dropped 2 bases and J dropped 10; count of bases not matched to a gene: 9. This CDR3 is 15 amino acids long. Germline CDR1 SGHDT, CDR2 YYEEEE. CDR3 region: CASSFGTGGLLGAFF. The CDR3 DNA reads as TGTGCCAGCAGCTTCGGGACAGGGGGCCTTTTGGGAGCTTTCTTT.

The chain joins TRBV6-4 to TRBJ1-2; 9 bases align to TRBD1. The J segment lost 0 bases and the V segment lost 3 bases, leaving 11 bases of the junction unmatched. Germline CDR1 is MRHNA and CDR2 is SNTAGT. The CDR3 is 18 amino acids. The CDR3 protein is CASSDVYRGHFPNYGYTF. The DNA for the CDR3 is TGTGCCAGCAGTGATGTTTACAGGGGGCATTTTCCTAACTATGGCTACACCTTC.

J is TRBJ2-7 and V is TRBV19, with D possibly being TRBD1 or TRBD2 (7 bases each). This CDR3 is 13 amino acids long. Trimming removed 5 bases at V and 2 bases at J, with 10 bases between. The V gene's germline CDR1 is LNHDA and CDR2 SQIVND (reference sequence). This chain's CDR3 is CASSPGGAYEQYF. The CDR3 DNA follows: TGTGCCAGTAGTCCAGGGGGGGCCTACGAGCAGTACTTC.

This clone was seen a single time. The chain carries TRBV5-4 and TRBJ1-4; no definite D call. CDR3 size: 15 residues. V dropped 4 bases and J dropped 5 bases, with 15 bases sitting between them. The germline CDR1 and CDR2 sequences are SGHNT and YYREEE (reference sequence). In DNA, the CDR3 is TGTGCCAGCAGCAACGACGGACCGCGAAATGAAAAACTGTTTTTT. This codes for CASSNDGPRNEKLFF.

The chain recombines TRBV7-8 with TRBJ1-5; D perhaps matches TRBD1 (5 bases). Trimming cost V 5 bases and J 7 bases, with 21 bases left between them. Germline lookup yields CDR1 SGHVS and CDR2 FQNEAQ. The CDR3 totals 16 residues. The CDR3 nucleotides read TGTGCCAGCAGCCAGGTCGGGGCAGCGGGGAGCCAGCCCCAGCATTTT. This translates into CASSQVGAAGSQPQHF. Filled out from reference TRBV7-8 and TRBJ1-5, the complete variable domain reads GAGVSQSPRYKVAKRGQDVALRCDPISGHVSLFWYQQALGQGPEFLTYFQNEAQLDKSGLPSDRFFAERPEGSVSTLKIQRTQQEDSAVYLCASSQVGAAGSQPQHFGDGTRLSIL.

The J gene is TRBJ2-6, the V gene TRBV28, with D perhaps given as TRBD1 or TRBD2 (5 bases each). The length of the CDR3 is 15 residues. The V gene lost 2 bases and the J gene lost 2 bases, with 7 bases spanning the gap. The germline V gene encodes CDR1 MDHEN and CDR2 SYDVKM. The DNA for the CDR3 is TGTGCCAGCAGTTTACGGGACGCTGGGGCCAACGTCCTGACTTTC. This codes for CASSLRDAGANVLTF.

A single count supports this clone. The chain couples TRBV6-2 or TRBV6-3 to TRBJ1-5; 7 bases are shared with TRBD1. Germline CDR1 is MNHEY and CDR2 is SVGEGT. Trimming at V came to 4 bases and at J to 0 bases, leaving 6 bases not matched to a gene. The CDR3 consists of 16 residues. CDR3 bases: TGTGCCAGCAGTTCCCGGACAGGCAATAGCAATCAGCCCCAGCATTTT. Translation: CASSSRTGNSNQPQHF.

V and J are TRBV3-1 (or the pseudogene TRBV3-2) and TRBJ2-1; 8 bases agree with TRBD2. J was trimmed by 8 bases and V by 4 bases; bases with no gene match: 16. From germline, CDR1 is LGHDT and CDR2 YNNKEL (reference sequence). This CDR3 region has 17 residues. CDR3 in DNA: TGTGCCAGCAGCCCAGGGAGGGGACTAGGTCTCTTGGATGAGCAGTTCTTC. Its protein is CASSPGRGLGLLDEQFF.

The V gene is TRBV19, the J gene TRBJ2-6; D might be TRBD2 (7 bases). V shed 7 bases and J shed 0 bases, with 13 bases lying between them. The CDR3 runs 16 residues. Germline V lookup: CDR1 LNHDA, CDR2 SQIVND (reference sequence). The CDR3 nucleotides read TGTGCCAGTAAGGGGGGGCTCAGCTCTGGGGCCAACGTCCTGACTTTC. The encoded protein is CASKGGLSSGANVLTF.

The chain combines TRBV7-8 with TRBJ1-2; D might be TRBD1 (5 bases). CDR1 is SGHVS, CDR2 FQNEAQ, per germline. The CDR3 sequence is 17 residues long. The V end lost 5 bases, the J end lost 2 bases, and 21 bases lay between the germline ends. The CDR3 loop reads CASSRTHDQTENYGYTF. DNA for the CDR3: TGTGCCAGCAGCCGGACACACGATCAGACAGAGAACTATGGCTACACCTTC.

The CDR3 DNA sequence: TGTGCCAGTAGTTTCCGACGGGTGGGGAACACTGAAGCTTTCTTT. It specifies CASSFRRVGNTEAFF. The chain carries TRBV19 and TRBJ1-1; D gene unclear. Trimming stripped 5 bases from V and 1 base from J, with 14 bases between. The CDR3 extends over 15 amino acids. Germline V lookup: CDR1 LNHDA, CDR2 SQIVND (reference sequence).

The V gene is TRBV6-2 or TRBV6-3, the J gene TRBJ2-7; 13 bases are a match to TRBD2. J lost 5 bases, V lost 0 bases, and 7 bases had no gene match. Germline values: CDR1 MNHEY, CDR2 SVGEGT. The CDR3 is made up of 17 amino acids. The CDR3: CASSYSQLAGGRDEQYF. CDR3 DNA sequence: TGTGCCAGCAGTTACTCCCAACTAGCGGGGGGGCGCGACGAGCAGTACTTC.

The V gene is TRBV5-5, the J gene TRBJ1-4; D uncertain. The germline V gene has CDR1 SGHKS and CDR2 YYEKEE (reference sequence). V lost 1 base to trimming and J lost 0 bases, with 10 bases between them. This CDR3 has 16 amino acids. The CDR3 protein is CASSLSGSATNEKLFF. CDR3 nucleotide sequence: TGTGCCAGCAGCTTGTCCGGTTCTGCAACTAATGAAAAACTGTTTTTT.

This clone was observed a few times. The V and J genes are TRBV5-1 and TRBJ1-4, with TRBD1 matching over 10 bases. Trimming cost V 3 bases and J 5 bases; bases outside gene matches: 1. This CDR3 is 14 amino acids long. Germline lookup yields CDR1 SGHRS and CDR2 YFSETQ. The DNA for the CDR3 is TGCGCCAGCAGCTCGGGACAGGGGAATGAAAAACTGTTTTTT. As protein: CASSSGQGNEKLFF.

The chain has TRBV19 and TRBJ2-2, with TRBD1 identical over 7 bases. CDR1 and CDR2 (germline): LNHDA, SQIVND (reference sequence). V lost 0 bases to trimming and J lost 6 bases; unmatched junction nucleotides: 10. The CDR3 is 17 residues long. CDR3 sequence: CASSIEPGTVGAGELFF. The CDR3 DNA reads TGTGCCAGTAGTATAGAACCCGGGACAGTGGGCGCCGGGGAGCTGTTTTTT. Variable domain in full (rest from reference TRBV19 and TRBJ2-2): DGGITQSPKYLFRKEGQNVTLSCEQNLNHDAMYWYRQDPGQGLRLIYYSQIVNDFQKGDIAEGYSVSREKKESFPLTVTSAQKNPTAFYLCASSIEPGTVGAGELFFGEGSRLTVL.

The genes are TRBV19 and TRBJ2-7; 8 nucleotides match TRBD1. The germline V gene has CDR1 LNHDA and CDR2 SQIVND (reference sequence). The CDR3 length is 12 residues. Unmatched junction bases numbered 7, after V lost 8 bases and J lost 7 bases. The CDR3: CASGQGLGEQYF. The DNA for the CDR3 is TGTGCCAGTGGACAGGGCTTGGGAGAGCAGTACTTC.